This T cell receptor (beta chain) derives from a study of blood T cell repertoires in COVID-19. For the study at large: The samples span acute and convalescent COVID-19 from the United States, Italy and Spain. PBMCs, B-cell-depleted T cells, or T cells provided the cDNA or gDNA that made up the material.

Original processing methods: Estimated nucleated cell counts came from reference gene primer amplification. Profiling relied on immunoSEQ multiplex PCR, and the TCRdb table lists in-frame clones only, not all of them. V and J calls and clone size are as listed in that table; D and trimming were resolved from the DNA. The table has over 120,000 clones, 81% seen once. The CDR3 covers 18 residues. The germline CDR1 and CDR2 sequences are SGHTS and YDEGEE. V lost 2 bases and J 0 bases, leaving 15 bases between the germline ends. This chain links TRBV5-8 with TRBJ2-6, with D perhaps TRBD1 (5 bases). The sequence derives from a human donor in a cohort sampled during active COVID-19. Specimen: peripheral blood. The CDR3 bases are TGTGCCAGCAGCTTCTCAGGGAAGTCTAGCTCTGGGGCCAACGTCCTGACTTTC. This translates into CASSFSGKSSSGANVLTF. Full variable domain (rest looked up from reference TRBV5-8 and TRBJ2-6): EAGVTQSPTHLIKTRGQQATLRCSPISGHTSVYWYQQALGLGLQFLLWYDEGEERNRGNFPPRFSGRQFPNYSSELNVNALELEDSALYLCASSFSGKSSSGANVLTFGAGSRLTVL.